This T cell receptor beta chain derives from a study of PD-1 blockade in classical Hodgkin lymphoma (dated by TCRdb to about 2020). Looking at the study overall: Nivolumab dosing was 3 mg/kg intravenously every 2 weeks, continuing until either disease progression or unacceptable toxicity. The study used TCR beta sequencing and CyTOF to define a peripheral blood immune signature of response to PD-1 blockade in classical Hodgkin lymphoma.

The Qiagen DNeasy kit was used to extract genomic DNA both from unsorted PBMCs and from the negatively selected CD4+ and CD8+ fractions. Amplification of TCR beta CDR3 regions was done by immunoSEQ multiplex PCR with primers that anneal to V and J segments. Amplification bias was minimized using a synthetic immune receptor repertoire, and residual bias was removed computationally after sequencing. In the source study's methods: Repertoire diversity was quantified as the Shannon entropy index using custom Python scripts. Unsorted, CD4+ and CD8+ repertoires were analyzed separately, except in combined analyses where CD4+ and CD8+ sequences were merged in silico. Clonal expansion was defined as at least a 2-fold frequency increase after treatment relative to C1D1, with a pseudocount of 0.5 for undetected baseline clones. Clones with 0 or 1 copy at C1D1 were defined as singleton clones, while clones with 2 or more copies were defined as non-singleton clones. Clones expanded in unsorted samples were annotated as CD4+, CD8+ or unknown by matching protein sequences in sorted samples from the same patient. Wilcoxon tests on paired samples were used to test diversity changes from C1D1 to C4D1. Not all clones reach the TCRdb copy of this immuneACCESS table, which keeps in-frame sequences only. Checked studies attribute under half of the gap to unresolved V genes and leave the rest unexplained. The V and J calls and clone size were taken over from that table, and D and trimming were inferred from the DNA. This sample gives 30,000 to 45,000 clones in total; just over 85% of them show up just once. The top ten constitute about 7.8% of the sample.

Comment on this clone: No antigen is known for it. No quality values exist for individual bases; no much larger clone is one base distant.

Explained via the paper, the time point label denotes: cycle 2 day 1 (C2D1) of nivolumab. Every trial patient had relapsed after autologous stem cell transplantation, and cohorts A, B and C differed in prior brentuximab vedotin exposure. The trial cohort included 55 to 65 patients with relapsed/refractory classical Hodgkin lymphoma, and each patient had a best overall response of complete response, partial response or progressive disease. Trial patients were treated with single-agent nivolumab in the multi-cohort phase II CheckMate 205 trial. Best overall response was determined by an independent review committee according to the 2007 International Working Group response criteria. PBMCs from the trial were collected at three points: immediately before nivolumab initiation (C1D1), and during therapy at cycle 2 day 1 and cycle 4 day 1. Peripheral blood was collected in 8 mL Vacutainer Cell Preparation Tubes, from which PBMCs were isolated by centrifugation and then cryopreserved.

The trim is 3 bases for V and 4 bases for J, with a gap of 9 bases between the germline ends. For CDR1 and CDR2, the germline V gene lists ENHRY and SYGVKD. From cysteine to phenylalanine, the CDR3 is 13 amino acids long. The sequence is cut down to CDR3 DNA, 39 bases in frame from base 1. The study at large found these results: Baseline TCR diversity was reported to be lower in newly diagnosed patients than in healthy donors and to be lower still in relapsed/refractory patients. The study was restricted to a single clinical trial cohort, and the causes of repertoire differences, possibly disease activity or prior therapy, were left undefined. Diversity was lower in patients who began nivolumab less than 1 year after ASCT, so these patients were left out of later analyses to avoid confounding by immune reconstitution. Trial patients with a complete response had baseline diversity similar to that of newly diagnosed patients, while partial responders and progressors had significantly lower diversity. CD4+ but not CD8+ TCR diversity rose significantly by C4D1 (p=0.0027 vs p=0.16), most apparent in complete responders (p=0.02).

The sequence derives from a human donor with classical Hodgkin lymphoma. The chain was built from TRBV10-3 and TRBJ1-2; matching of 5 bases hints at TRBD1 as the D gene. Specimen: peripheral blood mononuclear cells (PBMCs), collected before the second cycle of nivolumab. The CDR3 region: CAISDQGGYGYTF. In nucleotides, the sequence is TGTGCCATCAGTGACCAGGGCGGCTATGGCTACACCTTC.